The clone carrying this TCR beta chain appeared a single time. This CDR3 is also generated by other DNA sequences in the sample. These data originate in a study of blood T cell repertoires in COVID-19. Study-wide background: T cells, B-cell-depleted T cells, or PBMCs provided the cDNA or gDNA that served as material.

This CDR3 is 15 amino acids long. Germline trimming cut 0 bases from V and 1 base from J; bases unmatched to any gene: 3. The germline gives CDR1 SGHNT, CDR2 YYREEE (reference sequence). As originally analysed: From reference gene primer amplification, estimates of nucleated cell counts were derived. Assay used: immunoSEQ multiplex PCR; TCRdb lists only in-frame clones, some missing. The DNA was the basis for D and trimming; V, J and clone size are from that table. The table records a few hundred thousand clones, 85% of them present only once. The sample consisted of peripheral blood. V is TRBV5-4 and J is TRBJ2-5; 7 bases match TRBD2. The clonotype originates from a human donor in a cohort sampled during active COVID-19. The CDR3 loop reads CASSLGGGGQETQYF. CDR3 nucleotide sequence: TGTGCCAGCAGCTTGGGGGGCGGGGGCCAAGAGACCCAGTACTTC.